Below, 32 T cell receptor beta chains from the same sample are listed, as sequenced in a study of shared clonotypes between healthy human individuals. The assay was immunoSEQ multiplex PCR, and TCRdb's table has in-frame clones only and misses some. Of some 350,000 clones listed, roughly 70% are singletons. Specimen: memory CD4+ T cells sorted from blood. Subset of the sample: CD45RA-negative fraction. The receptors originated from a man younger than 45 in good health.

The V and J genes are TRBV28 and TRBJ2-7; D uncertain. Germline CDR1 MDHEN, CDR2 SYDVKM. Trimming removed 1 base from V and 0 bases from J, with 13 bases in between. The CDR3 has 16 residues. DNA of the CDR3: TGTGCCAGCAGTTTATTAGGCGGCAGGAACTCCTACGAGCAGTACTTC. Protein sequence: CASSLLGGRNSYEQYF.

This chain links TRBV19 with TRBJ2-2; possible D gene TRBD2, 5 bases. V was cut by 5 bases and J by 1 base, with 11 bases left in between. This CDR3 region has 15 residues. In germline, CDR1 is LNHDA, CDR2 SQIVND (reference sequence). The CDR3 loop is CASSPPAGNTGELFF. The CDR3, as DNA: TGTGCCAGTAGTCCTCCGGCGGGGAACACCGGGGAGCTGTTTTTT.

The chain combines TRBV2 with TRBJ1-5, with a tentative D call TRBD1 (5 bases). The V end lost 8 bases, the J end lost 4 bases, and 18 bases lay between the germline ends. The CDR3 contains 15 residues. Per the germline V gene, CDR1 is SNHLY and CDR2 is FYNNEI. CDR3 coding DNA: TGTGCCAGCTCCTCCAGGGTCGGGGGGAATCAGCCCCAGCATTTT. Its protein is CASSSRVGGNQPQHF.

The rearrangement links TRBV6-6 to TRBJ1-5; a weak D match, TRBD1 (6 bases). The CDR3 contains 15 residues. V was trimmed by 4 bases and J by 3 bases, leaving 13 bases between them. Germline V gene lookup returns CDR1 MNHNY and CDR2 SVGAGI (reference sequence). CDR3 in DNA: TGTGCCAGCAGTTCGCAGGGGCCGACCAATCAGCCCCAGCATTTT. Encoded protein: CASSSQGPTNQPQHF.

The rearrangement links TRBV5-3 to TRBJ2-5, with 7 nucleotides matching TRBD2. TRBV5-3 is reported as an ORF; its role is uncertain. The CDR3 spans 17 residues. The V segment lost 4 bases and the J segment 5 bases; nucleotides outside the gene matches: 17. CDR3 in amino acids: CARSPVSWRELRETQYF. The CDR3 DNA reads TGTGCCAGAAGCCCCGTATCATGGCGGGAGCTCCGGGAGACCCAGTACTTC.

The chain carries TRBV4-3 and TRBJ2-1; 12 nucleotides agree with TRBD2. This CDR3 is built from 15 residues. CDR1 and CDR2 from the germline V gene are LGHNA and YSLEER. After removal of 4 bases from V and 6 bases from J, the junction contained 4 bases not matched to a gene. The CDR3 nucleotides read TGCGCCAGCAGCCTACGGACTAGCGGGGTCAATGAGCAGTTCTTC. Its translation: CASSLRTSGVNEQFF.

The V gene is TRBV9, the J gene TRBJ2-1; 7 positions agree with TRBD2. J lost 9 bases, V lost 2 bases, and 35 bases had no gene match. The CDR3 sequence is 23 residues long. In germline, CDR1 is SGDLS, CDR2 YYNGEE. The CDR3 DNA reads TGTGCCAGCAGCGTTCCCTACCGGCCAATAGAGGTCCAGCGGGGCCCCTCCTGGGGTGAGCAGTTCTTC. Amino acid sequence: CASSVPYRPIEVQRGPSWGEQFF.

The CDR3 DNA reads TGTGCCAGCAGCGTAGGGGCGAGAAGCTCTGGAAACACCATATATTTT. As protein: CASSVGARSSGNTIYF. The chain links TRBV9 to TRBJ1-3; D not certain. Germline CDR1 and CDR2: SGDLS and YYNGEE. This CDR3 is built from 16 residues. The V and J ends lost 0 bases and 0 bases respectively, with 10 bases between them.

The V gene is TRBV10-2, the J gene TRBJ2-1; D call uncertain. Germline CDR1 is WSHSY and CDR2 is SAAADI. V lost 4 bases, J lost 5 bases, and 15 bases lay in between. CDR3 length: 15 residues. CDR3 coding DNA: TGCGCCAGCAGTGTCCGATCTCTCCTGAACAATGAGCAGTTCTTC. Translated: CASSVRSLLNNEQFF.

This clone was found a few times. This chain uses TRBV28 with TRBJ1-2, with TRBD1 as a possible D gene (6 bases). CDR3 length equals 13 residues. CDR1 MDHEN and CDR2 SYDVKM come from the germline V gene. V was trimmed by 3 bases and J by 4 bases, leaving 9 bases between them. CDR3 coding DNA: TGTGCCAGCAGTTTCGGGGACACCTATGGCTACACCTTC. Translated, it gives CASSFGDTYGYTF.

This clone has only a few counts. V usage is TRBV28 and J usage is TRBJ2-7; TRBD2 matches 7 bases. Germline V gene sequence: CDR1 MDHEN, CDR2 SYDVKM. Unmatched junction bases numbered 6, after V lost 3 bases and J lost 4 bases. The CDR3 consists of 14 residues. The CDR3 bases are TGTGCCAGCAGTTTGTACAGCGGGACTTACGAGCAGTACTTC. Protein: CASSLYSGTYEQYF. Drawing the rest from reference TRBV28 and TRBJ2-7, the complete variable domain is DVKVTQSSRYLVKRTGEKVFLECVQDMDHENMFWYRQDPGLGLRLIYFSYDVKMKEKGDIPEGYSVSREKKERFSLILESASTNQTSMYLCASSLYSGTYEQYFGPGTRLTVT.

The chain uses TRBV25-1 and TRBJ2-4, with D possibly called TRBD1 or TRBD2 (5 bases each). V was cut by 4 bases and J by 0 bases, with 16 bases left in between. This CDR3 comprises 17 residues. Germline lookup yields CDR1 MGHDK and CDR2 SYGVNS. CDR3 protein: CASSGPGTDLAKNIQYF. DNA for the CDR3: TGTGCCAGCAGTGGGCCAGGGACGGACCTAGCCAAAAACATTCAGTACTTC. Variable domain in full (rest from reference TRBV25-1 and TRBJ2-4): EADIYQTPRYLVIGTGKKITLECSQTMGHDKMYWYQQDPGMELHLIHYSYGVNSTEKGDLSSESTVSRIRTEHFPLTLESARPSHTSQYLCASSGPGTDLAKNIQYFGAGTRLSVL.

V is TRBV2 and J is TRBJ2-1, with D possibly matching TRBD1 (5 bases). In germline, CDR1 is SNHLY, CDR2 FYNNEI. The CDR3 contains 13 residues. V was shortened by 10 bases and J by 4 bases, with 14 bases between the two germline ends. The CDR3 DNA reads TGTGCCACCTCCCAAGGGGCGTACAATGAGCAGTTCTTC. It translates to CATSQGAYNEQFF.

The genes are TRBV2 and TRBJ2-7; perhaps TRBD2 as D (6 bases). The CDR3 extends over 15 amino acids. CDR1 SNHLY and CDR2 FYNNEI come from the germline V gene. V was trimmed by 1 base and J by 3 bases, leaving 13 bases between them. The chain's CDR3 is CASSEGGTEDYEQYF. The CDR3 DNA reads TGTGCCAGCAGTGAAGGCGGGACCGAAGACTACGAGCAGTACTTC.

The chain joins TRBV7-9 to TRBJ1-1, with 8 nucleotides matching TRBD1. The germline gives CDR1 SEHNR, CDR2 FQNEAQ (reference sequence). CDR3 length: 15 amino acids. The V gene end was trimmed by 5 bases and the J gene end by 6 bases; junction bases not matched to a gene: 11. The CDR3 bases are TGTGCCAGCAGCACGCTACCGGGACAGGTCCCTGAAGCTTTCTTT. Its protein is CASSTLPGQVPEAFF.

The count of this clone is one. J is TRBJ2-3 and V is TRBV10-3, with 9 bases fitting TRBD2. The junction had 9 bases not matched to a gene; V was cut back by 8 bases and J by 0 bases. The germline CDR1 and CDR2 sequences are ENHRY and SYGVKD. There are 16 residues in the CDR3. The CDR3 nucleotides read TGTGCCATCCGTCGAACTAGCGGGTCTAGCACAGATACGCAGTATTTT. This translates into CAIRRTSGSSTDTQYF.

The chain is built from TRBV19 and TRBJ2-1, with D tentatively TRBD1 (5 bases). This CDR3 region has 13 residues. CDR1 and CDR2 (germline): LNHDA, SQIVND (reference sequence). Trimming removed 5 bases from V and 5 bases from J, with 10 bases in between. The CDR3: CASSPTGNNEQFF. The CDR3 nucleotides are TGTGCCAGTAGTCCCACAGGTAACAATGAGCAGTTCTTC.

This clone showed up many times. The chain couples TRBV28 to TRBJ2-5; 9 bases match TRBD2. CDR1 MDHEN and CDR2 SYDVKM come from the germline V gene. With 4 bases clipped from V and 4 bases from J, the junction kept 13 bases outside the gene matches. This CDR3 is built from 17 residues. CDR3 sequence: CASSSPTLIAGVETQYF. CDR3 sequence (DNA): TGTGCCAGCAGTTCCCCTACCCTAATAGCGGGAGTAGAGACCCAGTACTTC.

V usage is TRBV2 and J usage is TRBJ2-7; D not certain. This CDR3 spans 14 amino acids. The V gene's germline CDR1 is SNHLY and CDR2 FYNNEI. V gave up 9 bases and J gave up 0 bases, with 15 bases separating them. Here the CDR3 DNA reads TGTGCCAGATCCCGTGCAGCTTCCTCCTACGAGCAGTACTTC. Its protein is CARSRAASSYEQYF.

The gene calls are TRBV28 and TRBJ2-7, with 8 nucleotides matching TRBD2. CDR1 and CDR2 (germline): MDHEN, SYDVKM. The CDR3 totals 15 residues. V was pared by 3 bases and J by 0 bases, with 4 bases of the junction left unmatched. The CDR3 sequence: CASSFAGGRSYEQYF. The CDR3 DNA reads as TGTGCCAGCAGTTTTGCGGGAGGTCGCTCCTACGAGCAGTACTTC.

This chain uses TRBV29-1 with TRBJ2-1; a weak D match, TRBD1 (6 bases). The CDR3 has 15 residues. Germline CDR1 and CDR2: SQVTM and ANQGSEA. Trimming left V 6 bases short and J 9 bases short, with 24 bases between. CDR3 DNA sequence: TGCAGCGTCGATGGGCTGGGGCAGGGGACGAGTGAGCAGTTCTTC. The encoded protein is CSVDGLGQGTSEQFF.

The chain carries TRBV30 and TRBJ1-5, with D maybe TRBD1 (5 bases). The CDR3 spans 15 residues. The germline gives CDR1 GTSNPN, CDR2 SVGIG (reference sequence). Deletions cut 0 bases from V and 6 bases from J, with 15 bases between. The CDR3, as DNA: TGTGCCTGGAGTGTACCTGGACATCGGGGTCAGCCCCAGCATTTT. Translating gives CAWSVPGHRGQPQHF.

The chain links TRBV4-2 to TRBJ2-3; unclear D gene. V dropped 0 bases and J dropped 4 bases, with 14 bases sitting between them. This CDR3 has 16 amino acids. From germline, CDR1 is LGHNA and CDR2 YNFKEQ. CDR3 sequence (DNA): TGTGCCAGCAGCCAAGACCCCGGGTTTAGGGCAGATACGCAGTATTTT. Its translation: CASSQDPGFRADTQYF.

The chain employs TRBV5-6 and TRBJ2-5; tentatively, D is TRBD1 (6 bases). CDR1 and CDR2 (germline): SGHDT, YYEEEE. Trimming removed 1 base at V and 11 bases at J, with 21 bases between. This CDR3 is 15 amino acids long. The CDR3 region has the DNA TGTGCCAGCAGCTTGATCGGGACACGGATTGAAGAGCAGTACTTC. Translated, it gives CASSLIGTRIEEQYF.

The chain joins TRBV9 to TRBJ2-1, with D uncertain. The ends were cut back, 4 bases at V and 6 bases at J, with 14 bases in the middle. The germline CDR1 and CDR2 sequences are SGDLS and YYNGEE. CDR3 size: 14 residues. The CDR3 protein is CASSSSSWGNEQFF. The CDR3 DNA follows: TGTGCCAGCAGCTCCTCTTCGTGGGGCAATGAGCAGTTCTTC.

This clone turned up a few times. The chain joins TRBV27 to TRBJ2-3; 7 bases match TRBD2. Germline CDR1 reads MNHEY; CDR2 reads SMNVEV (reference sequence). J was trimmed by 0 bases and V by 3 bases; bases with no gene match: 12. This CDR3 contains 18 residues. The CDR3 sequence is CASSFLGGRGISTDTQYF. For the CDR3, the DNA is TGTGCCAGCAGTTTTCTCGGCGGGAGAGGGATTAGCACAGATACGCAGTATTTT.

This chain uses TRBV19 with TRBJ2-2; 8 nucleotides match TRBD2. The germline V gene has CDR1 LNHDA and CDR2 SQIVND (reference sequence). The junction had 2 bases not matched to a gene; V was cut back by 4 bases and J by 1 base. The CDR3 runs 15 residues. The CDR3, as DNA: TGTGCCAGTAGTACTGGGACTAGGAACACCGGGGAGCTGTTTTTT. This sequence encodes CASSTGTRNTGELFF.

This chain joins TRBV10-1 and TRBJ2-5; D possibly corresponds to TRBD1 (5 bases). The CDR3 has 13 residues. CDR1 and CDR2 from the germline V gene are WNHNN and SYGVQD (reference sequence). With 4 bases removed from V and 7 bases from J, the gap between germline ends came to 13 bases. CDR3 loop: CASSVTQTGTQYF. The CDR3 DNA reads TGCGCCAGCAGTGTCACTCAAACAGGGACCCAGTACTTC.

The chain recombines TRBV5-1 with TRBJ1-4; D not certain. The CDR3 consists of 13 residues. CDR1 is SGHRS, CDR2 YFSETQ, per germline. The V end was cut by 4 bases, the J end by 7 bases, with 11 bases between. This chain's CDR3 is CASSQPPLEKLFF. For the CDR3, the DNA is TGCGCCAGCAGCCAACCCCCTCTTGAAAAACTGTTTTTT.

With respect to this clone: The same CDR3 arises from other DNA sequences in this sample as well. The chain recombines TRBV7-9 with TRBJ2-1; 10 positions match TRBD2. The germline V gene has CDR1 SEHNR and CDR2 FQNEAQ (reference sequence). V trimming: 0 bases; J trimming: 2 bases; junction bases outside the gene matches: 1. The CDR3 consists of 16 residues. For the CDR3, the DNA is TGTGCCAGCAGCTTAGCGCTAGCGGGAGCCTACAATGAGCAGTTCTTC. Translated: CASSLALAGAYNEQFF.

V usage is TRBV25-1 and J usage is TRBJ2-3; TRBD1 or TRBD2 may be the D gene (5 bases each). Between the trimmed V and J ends, which lost 5 bases and 1 base, there was a span of 13 bases. This CDR3 is built from 15 residues. Germline-derived CDR1 and CDR2 are MGHDK and SYGVNS. The CDR3 loop reads CASSKTGLGTDTQYF. In DNA form, the CDR3 reads TGTGCCAGCAGTAAAACGGGGCTTGGCACAGATACGCAGTATTTT.

The genes are TRBV9 and TRBJ2-1; maybe TRBD1 (6 bases). The germline CDR1 and CDR2 sequences are SGDLS and YYNGEE. Trimming cost V 2 bases and J 0 bases, with 15 bases left between them. The CDR3 runs 17 residues. CDR3 in DNA: TGTGCCAGCAGCGTTCAGGGGACGGGGTTCTCCTACAATGAGCAGTTCTTC. Translated, it gives CASSVQGTGFSYNEQFF.